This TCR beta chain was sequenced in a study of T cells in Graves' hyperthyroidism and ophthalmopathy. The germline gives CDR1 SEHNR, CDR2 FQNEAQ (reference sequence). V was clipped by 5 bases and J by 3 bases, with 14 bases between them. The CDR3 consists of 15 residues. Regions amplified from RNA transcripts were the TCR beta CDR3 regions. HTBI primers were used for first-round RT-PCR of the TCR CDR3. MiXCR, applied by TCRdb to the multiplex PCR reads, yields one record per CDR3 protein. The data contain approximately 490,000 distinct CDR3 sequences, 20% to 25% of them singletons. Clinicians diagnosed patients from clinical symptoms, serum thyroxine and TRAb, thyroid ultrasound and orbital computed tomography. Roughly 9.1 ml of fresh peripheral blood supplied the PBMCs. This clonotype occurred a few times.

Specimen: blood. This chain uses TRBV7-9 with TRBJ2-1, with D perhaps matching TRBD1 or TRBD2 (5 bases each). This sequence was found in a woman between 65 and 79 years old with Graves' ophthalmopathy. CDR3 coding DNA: TGTGCCAGCAGCCCAACTGGGGGAGTCTACAATGAGCAGTTCTTC. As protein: CASSPTGGVYNEQFF.